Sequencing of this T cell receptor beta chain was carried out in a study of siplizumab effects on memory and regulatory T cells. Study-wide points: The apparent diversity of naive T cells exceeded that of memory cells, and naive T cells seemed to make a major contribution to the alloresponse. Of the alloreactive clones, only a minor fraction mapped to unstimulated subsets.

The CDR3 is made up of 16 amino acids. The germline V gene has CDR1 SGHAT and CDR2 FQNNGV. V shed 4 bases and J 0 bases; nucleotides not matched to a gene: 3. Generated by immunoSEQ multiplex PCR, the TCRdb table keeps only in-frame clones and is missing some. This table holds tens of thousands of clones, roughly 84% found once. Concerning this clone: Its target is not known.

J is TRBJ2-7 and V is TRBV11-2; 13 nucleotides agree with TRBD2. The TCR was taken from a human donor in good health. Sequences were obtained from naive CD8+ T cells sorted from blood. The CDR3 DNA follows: TGTGCCAGCAGCTGGGGACTAGCGGGGAGCTCCTACGAGCAGTACTTC. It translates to CASSWGLAGSSYEQYF.